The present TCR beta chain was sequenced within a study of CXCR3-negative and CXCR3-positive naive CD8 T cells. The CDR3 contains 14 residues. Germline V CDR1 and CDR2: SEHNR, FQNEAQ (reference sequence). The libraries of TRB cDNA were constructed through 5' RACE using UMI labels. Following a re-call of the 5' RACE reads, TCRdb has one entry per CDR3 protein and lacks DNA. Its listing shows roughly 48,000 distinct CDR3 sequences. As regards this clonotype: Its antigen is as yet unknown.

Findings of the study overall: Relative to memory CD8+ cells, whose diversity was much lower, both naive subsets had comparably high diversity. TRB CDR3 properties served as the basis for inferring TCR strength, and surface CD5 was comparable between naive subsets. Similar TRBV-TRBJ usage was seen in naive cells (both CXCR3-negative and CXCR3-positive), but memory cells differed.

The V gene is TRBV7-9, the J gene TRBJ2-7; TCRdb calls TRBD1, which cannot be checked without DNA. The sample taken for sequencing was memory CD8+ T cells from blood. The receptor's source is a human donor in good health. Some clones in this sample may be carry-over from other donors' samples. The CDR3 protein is CASTGDRDLYEQYF.